One sample yielded the 12 T cell receptor beta chains listed below, sequenced in a study of blood T cell repertoires in COVID-19. Repertoires were generated with immunoSEQ multiplex PCR, while TCRdb's copy carries only in-frame clones and drops some. The sample includes 80,000 to 100,000 clones, more than 70% of them seen just once. Sequences were obtained from peripheral blood. All receptors derive from a woman between 55 and 75 years old in a cohort sampled during active or convalescent COVID-19.

In the case of this clone: Mismatch with germline at one junction end may stem from a read error. This same CDR3 is encoded by further DNA sequences in the sample. V usage is TRBV11-2 and J usage is TRBJ2-7; D perhaps matches TRBD2 (5 bases). This CDR3 has 16 amino acids. Germline values: CDR1 SGHAT, CDR2 FQNNGV. CDR3 amino acids: CASSLAWTATGYEQYF. CDR3 bases: TGTGCCAGCAGCTTAGCCTGGACGGCCACGGGGTACGAGCAGTATTTC.

This chain uses TRBV7-8 with TRBJ1-2, with 7 bases fitting TRBD1. The CDR3 is 14 residues long. After removal of 0 bases from V and 8 bases from J, the junction contained 6 bases not matched to a gene. The germline CDR1 and CDR2 sequences are SGHVS and FQNEAQ. CDR3 amino acids: CASSLAWDSYGYTF. For the CDR3, the DNA is TGTGCCAGCAGCTTAGCTTGGGACAGTTACGGCTACACCTTC.

The V and J genes are TRBV27 and TRBJ1-5; D remains ambiguous. V lost 3 bases to trimming and J lost 4 bases, with 7 bases between them. CDR3 length: 13 amino acids. Germline CDR1 MNHEY, CDR2 SMNVEV (reference sequence). CDR3 DNA sequence: TGTGCCAGCAGTTTTGGCAGGAATCAGCCCCAGCATTTT. The encoded protein is CASSFGRNQPQHF.

The chain has TRBV28 and TRBJ2-2; no reliable D call. V lost 8 bases and J lost 1, with 11 bases in between. Germline lookup yields CDR1 MDHEN and CDR2 SYDVKM. The CDR3 has 14 residues. The CDR3 here is CASSEAGNTGELFF. The CDR3 coding sequence is TGTGCCAGCTCAGAAGCAGGGAACACCGGGGAGCTGTTTTTT.

A single count supports this clone. The V call is TRBV19, the J call TRBJ2-5, with 8 bases aligning to TRBD1. There are 14 residues in the CDR3. After removal of 4 bases from V and 4 bases from J, the junction contained 5 bases not matched to a gene. In germline, CDR1 is LNHDA, CDR2 SQIVND (reference sequence). The CDR3 DNA follows: TGTGCCAGTAGTACAGGGGGCGCCGCAGAGACCCAGTACTTC. It is translated as CASSTGGAAETQYF.

The chain has TRBV5-6 and TRBJ1-2; TRBD1 matches at 7 bases. Losses at the gene ends were 0 bases for V and 5 bases for J; bases not matched to a gene: 4. In germline, CDR1 is SGHDT, CDR2 YYEEEE. The length of the CDR3 is 14 residues. The CDR3 here is CASSLDRGPYGYTF. CDR3 coding DNA: TGTGCCAGCAGCTTGGACAGGGGTCCTTATGGCTACACCTTC.

This chain uses TRBV18 with TRBJ2-1; TRBD1 matches 7 bases. The CDR3 runs to 18 residues. Germline values: CDR1 KGHSH, CDR2 LQKENI. V was pared by 6 bases and J by 0 bases, with 14 bases of the junction left unmatched. The CDR3 reads CASSRNSLRDSSYNEQFF. Here the CDR3 DNA reads TGTGCCAGCTCGCGAAACTCACTCCGGGACAGCTCCTACAATGAGCAGTTCTTC.

The chain couples TRBV5-1 to TRBJ1-2; D perhaps matches TRBD1 (6 bases). The CDR3 is 15 residues long. Germline V gives CDR1 SGHRS, CDR2 YFSETQ. V shed 4 bases and J shed 6 bases, with 19 bases lying between them. The DNA of the CDR3 is TGCGCCAGCAGCCTGGACCGGGCAGAGGGGGATGGCTACACCTTC. Translated: CASSLDRAEGDGYTF.

In this sample, this clone turned up once. The rearrangement uses TRBV7-3 and TRBJ2-3; possible D gene TRBD1, 6 bases. CDR1 is SGHTA and CDR2 is FQGTGA in the germline V gene. Between the trimmed V and J ends, which lost 6 bases and 5 bases, there was a span of 12 bases. CDR3 length: 13 amino acids. As DNA, the CDR3 is TGTGCCAGCAGTAAGGGGGTGGAAGATACGCAGTATTTT. It is translated as CASSKGVEDTQYF.

The gene calls are TRBV9 and TRBJ1-3; D perhaps matches TRBD1 (5 bases). CDR3 length: 14 residues. Trimming removed 0 bases from V and 6 bases from J, with 10 bases in between. Germline-derived CDR1 and CDR2 are SGDLS and YYNGEE. The CDR3 DNA follows: TGTGCCAGCAGCGTAGGGGGGGAATTAAACACCATATATTTT. Amino acids: CASSVGGELNTIYF.

V gene TRBV6-5 combines with J gene TRBJ1-1, with D unresolved. Trimming took 1 base from V and 3 from J, leaving 9 bases between them. CDR3 length equals 14 residues. Germline V gene sequence: CDR1 MNHEY, CDR2 SVGAGI. The CDR3 protein is CASSYFGGDTEAFF. CDR3 nucleotides: TGTGCCAGCAGTTACTTTGGCGGGGACACTGAAGCTTTCTTT.

The genes are TRBV6-6 and TRBJ1-2, with a tentative D call TRBD1 (6 bases). The CDR3 runs 14 residues. Looked up from germline, CDR1 is MNHNY and CDR2 is SVGAGI (reference sequence). V lost 4 bases and J lost 5, with 14 bases in between. CDR3 in amino acids: CASSFEPGAYGYTF. DNA for the CDR3: TGTGCCAGCAGTTTCGAACCAGGGGCTTATGGCTACACCTTC.